This T cell receptor (beta chain) was sequenced during a study of shared clonotypes between healthy human individuals. TCRdb keeps only in-frame clones here, not all; method: immunoSEQ multiplex PCR. The sample records around 690,000 clones, less than 95% being singletons. The ends were cut back, 0 bases at V and 0 bases at J, with 15 bases in the middle. Germline assignment: CDR1 SNHLY and CDR2 FYNNEI. The CDR3 runs 18 residues. The clonotype originates from a man between 18 and 35 years old in good health. Some clones in this sample may be carry-over from other donors' samples. The sample comprised memory CD8+ T cells from PBMCs. Noted subset: CD45RO+ cells pooled with CCR7-negative TemRA cells. V is TRBV2 and J is TRBJ1-3; D is perhaps TRBD1 (5 bases). The CDR3 region is CASSEAVGPASSGNTIYF. CDR3 coding DNA: TGTGCCAGCAGTGAAGCGGTGGGACCCGCAAGCTCTGGAAACACCATATATTTT.